Below, one T cell receptor beta chain is given with its context. These data belong to a study of blood T cell repertoires in COVID-19. At the level of the study: Specimens from acute and convalescent COVID-19 originated in the United States, Italy and Spain.

Only in-frame clones appear in the TCRdb table, and some are missing; sequencing was by immunoSEQ multiplex PCR. The sample lists hundreds of thousands of clones, more than 85% occurring once. What the recovered Cohort 3 donors had was two negative PCRs, clearance, or symptom resolution. Material for sequencing was PBMCs or T cells enriched from blood (not recorded which). This receptor was identified in a woman in her 50s who had recovered from COVID-19.

CDR3 protein: CASSPPGLGVSDTQYF. CDR3 bases: TGTGCCAGCTCACCACCGGGACTAGGGGTTTCAGATACGCAGTATTTT. The chain has TRBV18 and TRBJ2-3; 8 nucleotides match TRBD2. The CDR3 is 16 amino acids. Per the germline V gene, CDR1 is KGHSH and CDR2 is LQKENI. Trimming took 0 bases from V and 4 from J; bases not matched to a gene: 6.